The 32 T cell receptor beta chains below were found in one sample sequenced in a study of control samples from healthy donors and cancer patients. TCRdb's table, derived via immunoSEQ multiplex PCR, lists solely in-frame clones and lacks some. The repertoire holds about 75,000 clones, with around four fifths as singletons. What was sequenced was blood. These receptors all stem from a man aged 50 to 59 in good health.

The chain has TRBV30 and TRBJ1-3; D gene unclear. The V and J ends lost 2 bases and 8 bases respectively, with 7 bases between them. The CDR3 has 11 residues. CDR1 GTSNPN and CDR2 SVGIG come from the germline V gene (reference sequence). The CDR3 reads CAWSFGDTIYF. The CDR3 bases are TGTGCCTGGAGTTTCGGGGACACCATATATTTT.

The chain employs TRBV7-8 and TRBJ1-5, with 7 bases identical to TRBD1. Losses at the gene ends were 4 bases for V and 0 bases for J; bases not matched to a gene: 6. CDR1 and CDR2 (germline): SGHVS, FQNEAQ. The CDR3 covers 16 residues. CDR3 residues: CASSSLQGGSNQPQHF. The CDR3 nucleotides are TGTGCCAGCAGCTCCCTCCAGGGGGGTAGCAATCAGCCCCAGCATTTT.

This clone was recorded a few times. This sequence joins TRBV18 and TRBJ2-3; D call uncertain. Looked up from germline, CDR1 is KGHSH and CDR2 is LQKENI. CDR3 length: 13 residues. Trimming stripped 6 bases from V and 9 bases from J, with 16 bases between. DNA of the CDR3: TGTGCCAGCTCCCCATCACAAGGGAACACGCAGTATTTT. As protein: CASSPSQGNTQYF.

The genes are TRBV5-1 and TRBJ1-4; D perhaps matches TRBD1 (6 bases). Per the germline V gene, CDR1 is SGHRS and CDR2 is YFSETQ. Between the trimmed V and J ends, which lost 9 bases and 0 bases, there was a span of 18 bases. The CDR3 extends over 16 amino acids. CDR3 region: CATSQGGGATNEKLFF. The CDR3 bases are TGCGCCACCAGTCAGGGAGGGGGAGCAACTAATGAAAAACTGTTTTTT.

The chain recombines TRBV29-1 with TRBJ2-2; tentatively, D is TRBD2 (6 bases). The CDR3 length is 11 residues. V gave up 7 bases and J gave up 5 bases, with 8 bases separating them. Germline values: CDR1 SQVTM, CDR2 ANQGSEA. CDR3 nucleotide sequence: TGCAGCGCGCGGGATACCGGGGAGCTGTTTTTT. This translates into CSARDTGELFF.

V usage is TRBV6-1 and J usage is TRBJ1-6; 11 bases agree with TRBD1. This CDR3 spans 15 amino acids. Germline CDR1 MNHNS, CDR2 SASEGT. V trimming: 0 bases; J trimming: 11 bases; junction bases outside the gene matches: 3. The DNA for the CDR3 is TGTGCCAGCAGTGAAGCCCGGGACAGGGGGACACCCCTCCACTTT. Translating it yields CASSEARDRGTPLHF.

The chain recombines TRBV6-4 with TRBJ2-1; possibly TRBD2 for D (6 bases). This CDR3 has 13 residues. The V gene's germline CDR1 is MRHNA and CDR2 SNTAGT. Trimming took off 8 bases at V and 9 bases at J, with 17 bases between the two ends. DNA of the CDR3: TGTGCCAGCGGCCGGGACTGGGCAGCTGAGCAGTTCTTC. Translating it yields CASGRDWAAEQFF.

The rearrangement joins TRBV28 to TRBJ1-5, with 10 nucleotides matching TRBD1. Germline CDR1 and CDR2: MDHEN and SYDVKM. V was pared by 7 bases and J by 7 bases, with 7 bases of the junction left unmatched. This CDR3 spans 14 amino acids. The CDR3 region has the DNA TGTGCCAGCACCCAGACAGGGGGCCTCCAGCCCCAGCATTTT. Translated, it gives CASTQTGGLQPQHF.

The rearrangement links TRBV6-5 to TRBJ2-2; 9 nucleotides align to TRBD2. CDR1 and CDR2 from the germline V gene are MNHEY and SVGAGI. Trimming removed 9 bases from V and 2 bases from J; junction bases left unmatched: 4. This CDR3 is 14 amino acids long. CDR3 in amino acids: CASTSGLNTGELFF. The CDR3 region has the DNA TGTGCCAGTACTAGCGGGCTTAACACCGGGGAGCTGTTTTTT.

V is TRBV30 and J is TRBJ1-2; maybe TRBD1 (5 bases). V was trimmed by 8 bases and J by 8 bases, leaving 15 bases between them. The V gene's germline CDR1 is GTSNPN and CDR2 SVGIG (reference sequence). The CDR3 loop spans 11 amino acids. CDR3 loop: CATGGAGGYTF. Here the CDR3 DNA reads TGTGCCACGGGGGGAGCTGGGGGCTACACCTTC.

The rearrangement uses TRBV30 and TRBJ1-2, with a tentative D call TRBD1 (5 bases). Germline assignment: CDR1 GTSNPN and CDR2 SVGIG (reference sequence). Deletions cut 4 bases from V and 7 bases from J, with 13 bases between. The CDR3 is 12 residues long. The CDR3: CAWTTSGVGYTF. The CDR3 nucleotides are TGTGCCTGGACCACATCGGGGGTTGGCTACACCTTC.

CDR3 nucleotide sequence: TGTGCCAGCAGTGAAGAGAAAGAGACCCAGTACTTC. Protein sequence: CASSEEKETQYF. V is TRBV25-1 and J is TRBJ2-5; D remains unclear. Germline V CDR1 and CDR2: MGHDK, SYGVNS. The CDR3 contains 12 residues. V was shortened by 2 bases and J by 3 bases, with 4 bases between the two germline ends.

CDR3 residues: CASSLGAGVAGNEQFF. The CDR3, as DNA: TGCGCCAGCAGCTTGGGGGCGGGAGTGGCTGGGAATGAGCAGTTCTTC. The V gene is TRBV5-1, the J gene TRBJ2-1; TRBD2 aligns across 7 bases. Per germline, CDR1 SGHRS and CDR2 YFSETQ. The CDR3 runs to 16 residues. The junction had 10 bases not matched to a gene; V was cut back by 0 bases and J by 7 bases.

The chain joins TRBV7-2 to TRBJ2-7; 7 nucleotides agree with TRBD1. The CDR3 runs 13 residues. After removal of 6 bases from V and 4 bases from J, the junction contained 6 bases not matched to a gene. Germline V gene sequence: CDR1 SGHTA, CDR2 FQGNSA. CDR3 protein: CASRPTGEYEQYF. The DNA of the CDR3 is TGTGCCAGCAGACCCACAGGGGAATACGAGCAGTACTTC.

As DNA, the CDR3 is TGTGCCAGCAGCCTTGACAGGGCTAATCAGCCCCAGCATTTT. Its translation is CASSLDRANQPQHF. The J gene is TRBJ1-5, the V gene TRBV7-2; 7 nucleotides match TRBD1. This CDR3 has 14 residues. Germline V lookup: CDR1 SGHTA, CDR2 FQGNSA. Trimming removed 5 bases from V and 4 bases from J; junction bases left unmatched: 5.

V and J are TRBV7-3 and TRBJ2-1, with 9 bases identical to TRBD1. This CDR3 comprises 14 residues. The trim removed 3 bases at V and 4 bases at J, leaving 1 base unmatched. Germline CDR1 SGHTA, CDR2 FQGTGA. This CDR3 reads CASSFGTGYNEQFF. The CDR3 DNA sequence: TGTGCCAGCAGCTTCGGGACAGGGTACAATGAGCAGTTCTTC.

This clone was detected a few times. The rearrangement uses TRBV6-6 and TRBJ1-6, with D maybe TRBD1 (5 bases). Per the germline V gene, CDR1 is MNHNY and CDR2 is SVGAGI (reference sequence). V lost 3 bases, J lost 9 bases, and 12 bases lay in between. The CDR3 sequence is 14 residues long. CDR3 loop: CASSYGTGGSPLHF. The CDR3 DNA reads as TGTGCCAGCAGTTATGGGACTGGGGGTTCACCCCTCCACTTT.

This clone was observed a single time. This chain joins TRBV28 and TRBJ1-1; D gene ambiguous. The CDR3 is made up of 12 amino acids. The V end lost 6 bases, the J end lost 1 base, and 6 bases lay between the germline ends. Per germline, CDR1 MDHEN and CDR2 SYDVKM. The CDR3 region is CASRDQNTEAFF. DNA for the CDR3: TGTGCCAGCAGGGACCAGAACACTGAAGCTTTCTTT. The full variable domain, in which reference TRBV28 and TRBJ1-1 provide the parts outside the CDR3, is DVKVTQSSRYLVKRTGEKVFLECVQDMDHENMFWYRQDPGLGLRLIYFSYDVKMKEKGDIPEGYSVSREKKERFSLILESASTNQTSMYLCASRDQNTEAFFGQGTRLTVV.

The gene calls are TRBV21-1 and TRBJ1-4. TRBV21-1 is termed a pseudogene. The CDR3 covers 15 residues. The DNA of the CDR3 is TGTGCCAGCAGCCAGGTAGAGGGAACTAATGAAAAACTGTTTTTT. It yields the protein CASSQVEGTNEKLFF.

The chain has TRBV5-4 and TRBJ2-5, with TRBD1 matching 7 bases. The V gene end was trimmed by 2 bases and the J gene end by 5 bases; junction bases not matched to a gene: 6. The V gene's germline CDR1 is SGHNT and CDR2 YYREEE (reference sequence). This CDR3 has 14 residues. CDR3 nucleotide sequence: TGTGCCAGCAGCTTACAGGGGCGGTTGGAGACCCAGTACTTC. Translating it yields CASSLQGRLETQYF.

This clone has a single count. The J gene is TRBJ1-2, the V gene TRBV4-3, with 7 bases lining up with TRBD1. This CDR3 is 17 amino acids long. Germline trimming cut 3 bases from V and 1 base from J; bases unmatched to any gene: 11. Per germline, CDR1 LGHNA and CDR2 YSLEER. CDR3 sequence reads: CASSQATYRDSNYGYTF. The CDR3 DNA reads as TGCGCCAGCAGCCAGGCTACTTACCGGGACAGTAACTATGGCTACACCTTC.

V is TRBV27 and J is TRBJ2-7, with 8 bases lining up with TRBD2. The CDR3 runs to 16 residues. Trimming cost V 5 bases and J 0 bases; bases outside gene matches: 9. Germline CDR1 reads MNHEY; CDR2 reads SMNVEV (reference sequence). The CDR3 coding sequence is TGTGCCAGCAGTCCCTACTTGAGCGGGAGCTCCTACGAGCAGTACTTC. Its protein is CASSPYLSGSSYEQYF.

V is TRBV9 and J is TRBJ2-7; D might be TRBD2 (5 bases). CDR3 length: 16 amino acids. Germline CDR1 SGDLS, CDR2 YYNGEE. V lost 0 bases and J lost 3, with 16 bases in between. CDR3 sequence: CASSVDPQLANYEQYF. The CDR3 DNA follows: TGTGCCAGCAGCGTAGATCCCCAGCTAGCAAACTACGAGCAGTACTTC.

The chain recombines TRBV6-5 with TRBJ2-1; 7 nucleotides match TRBD1. CDR1 MNHEY and CDR2 SVGAGI come from the germline V gene. After removal of 0 bases from V and 6 bases from J, the junction contained 5 bases not matched to a gene. The CDR3 loop spans 15 amino acids. CDR3 nucleotide sequence: TGTGCCAGCAGTTACTCGGACAGGCCCAGCAATGAGCAGTTCTTC. This translates into CASSYSDRPSNEQFF.

The chain carries TRBV29-1 and TRBJ2-5, with 7 bases that match TRBD2. V lost 6 bases to trimming and J lost 2 bases; unmatched junction nucleotides: 9. Germline values: CDR1 SQVTM, CDR2 ANQGSEA. The CDR3 consists of 14 residues. The CDR3 region has the DNA TGCAGCGTCCAATGGGGGGGTTGGCAAGAGACCCAGTACTTC. Its protein is CSVQWGGWQETQYF.

This chain uses TRBV30 with TRBJ2-4; 10 nucleotides agree with TRBD2. Germline loops: CDR1 GTSNPN, CDR2 SVGIG (reference sequence). V lost 4 bases to trimming and J lost 15 bases; unmatched junction nucleotides: 9. This CDR3 has 12 residues. The CDR3 DNA is TGTGCCTGGATGTCGCTAGCGGGAGTTGGGTACTTC. Protein product: CAWMSLAGVGYF. The full variable domain, its missing parts supplied by reference TRBV30 and TRBJ2-4, is SQTIHQWPATLVQPVGSPLSLECTVEGTSNPNLYWYRQAAGRGLQLLFYSVGIGQISSEVPQNLSASRPQDRQFILSSKKLLLSDSGFYLCAWMSLAGVGYFGAGTRLSVL.

The sample holds one count of this clone. J is TRBJ1-2 and V is TRBV13; a weak D match, TRBD1 (5 bases). This CDR3 is built from 14 residues. Trimming stripped 2 bases from V and 2 bases from J, with 9 bases between. In germline, CDR1 is PRHDT, CDR2 FYEKMQ (reference sequence). For the CDR3, the DNA is TGTGCCAGCAGCTTATCTAAGGGGAACTATGGCTACACCTTC. Translation: CASSLSKGNYGYTF. Full variable domain (rest looked up from reference TRBV13 and TRBJ1-2): AAGVIQSPRHLIKEKRETATLKCYPIPRHDTVYWYQQGPGQDPQFLISFYEKMQSDKGSIPDRFSAQQFSDYHSELNMSSLELGDSALYFCASSLSKGNYGYTFGSGTRLTVV.

The chain combines TRBV20-1 with TRBJ1-4; no firm D call. CDR3 length: 11 residues. V gave up 2 bases and J gave up 7 bases, with 5 bases separating them. The germline V gene encodes CDR1 DFQATT and CDR2 SNEGSKA (reference sequence). The CDR3 bases are TGCAGTGCTAGAAGGGTTGAAAAACTGTTTTTT. Its translation is CSARRVEKLFF.

This clone was observed a few times. The chain has TRBV11-2 and TRBJ1-5, with D possibly being TRBD1 (6 bases). The germline V gene encodes CDR1 SGHAT and CDR2 FQNNGV. The V and J ends lost 5 bases and 4 bases respectively, with 9 bases between them. The CDR3 loop spans 13 amino acids. The CDR3 coding sequence is TGTGCCAGCAGCACAGGGACGAATCAGCCCCAGCATTTT. Its protein is CASSTGTNQPQHF.

This chain connects TRBV5-4 to TRBJ2-7; no firm D call. The CDR3 is 15 amino acids. Between the trimmed V and J ends, which lost 0 bases and 5 bases, there was a span of 15 bases. The germline V gene encodes CDR1 SGHNT and CDR2 YYREEE (reference sequence). The CDR3 region is CASSLERLPGDEQYF. CDR3 DNA: TGTGCCAGCAGCTTGGAACGGCTCCCTGGGGACGAGCAGTACTTC.

The chain carries TRBV4-3 and TRBJ1-1; 8 bases fit TRBD1. This CDR3 contains 16 residues. CDR1 is LGHNA, CDR2 YSLEER, per germline. The ends lost 4 bases at V and 3 bases at J; junction bases unmatched: 10. This CDR3 reads CASSPGTGRLHTEAFF. As DNA, the CDR3 is TGCGCCAGCAGCCCCGGGACAGGAAGGTTACACACTGAAGCTTTCTTT.

This chain connects TRBV6-5 to TRBJ2-7; 10 bases line up with TRBD1. The germline CDR1 and CDR2 sequences are MNHEY and SVGAGI. The CDR3 length is 14 residues. Losses at the gene ends were 2 bases for V and 11 bases for J; bases not matched to a gene: 9. CDR3 in DNA: TGTGCCAGCAGTTACGGCCCGGGACAGGGGAATAAGTACTTC. It yields the protein CASSYGPGQGNKYF.